The sequence of this TCR beta chain was determined in a study of blood T cell repertoires in COVID-19. As for the study in general: There were acute and convalescent COVID-19 samples, and they came from the United States, Italy and Spain. PBMCs, B-cell-depleted T cells, or T cells were the source of the cDNA or gDNA that made up the material.

Original processing methods: Reference gene primer amplification yielded estimated nucleated cell counts. Sequencing used immunoSEQ multiplex PCR; TCRdb keeps in-frame clones, though not all of them. V, J and clone size are taken as reported in that table, and D and trimming were inferred from the DNA itself. Here the sample spans roughly 500,000 clones, 85% to 90% being singletons. Seattle patients were enrolled while actively infected and followed longitudinally. CDR3 length equals 11 residues. The sequence came from a young man with COVID-19, enrolled during active disease. This sequence joins TRBV21-1 and TRBJ1-1. TRBV21-1 is a listed pseudogene. What was sequenced was peripheral blood. The DNA for the CDR3 is TGTGCCAGGTCCGTGGAGAGGGAAGCTTTCTTT. It encodes CARSVEREAFF.